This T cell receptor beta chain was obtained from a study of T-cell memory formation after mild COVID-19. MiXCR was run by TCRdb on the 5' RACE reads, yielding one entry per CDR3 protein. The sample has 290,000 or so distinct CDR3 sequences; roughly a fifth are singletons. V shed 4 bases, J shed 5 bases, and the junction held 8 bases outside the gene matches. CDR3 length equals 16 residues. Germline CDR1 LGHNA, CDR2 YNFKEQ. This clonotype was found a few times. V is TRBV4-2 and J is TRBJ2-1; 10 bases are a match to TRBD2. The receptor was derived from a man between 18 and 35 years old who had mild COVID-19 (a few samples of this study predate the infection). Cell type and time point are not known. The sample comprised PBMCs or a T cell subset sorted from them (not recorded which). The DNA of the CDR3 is TGTGCCAGCAGCCTCGTGGTAGCGGGGGGCAACAATGAGCAGTTCTTC. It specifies CASSLVVAGGNNEQFF.